The 3 T cell receptor beta chains reported below all come from one sample, sequenced in a study of T cell responses to AZD1222 COVID-19 vaccine. TCRdb keeps only in-frame clones here, not all; method: immunoSEQ multiplex PCR. The sample lists 150,000 to 200,000 clones, more than 85% occurring once. The sequencing used peripheral blood, collected 28 days after the second AZD1222 dose. All receptors derive from an adult who received the AZD1222 COVID-19 vaccine.

The CDR3 spells CASSPRTVGEDTEAFF. The CDR3 nucleotides are TGTGCCAGCAGCCCCCGGACAGTTGGGGAGGACACTGAAGCTTTCTTT. V gene TRBV9 combines with J gene TRBJ1-1, with a weak D call TRBD1 (6 bases). This CDR3 is built from 16 residues. Germline V gene data show CDR1 as SGDLS and CDR2 as YYNGEE. The ends were cut back, 4 bases at V and 3 bases at J, with 19 bases in the middle.

This clone appeared a single time. The J gene is TRBJ2-1, the V gene TRBV6-1; D remains unclear. The CDR3 sequence is 13 residues long. Trimming stripped 1 base from V and 9 bases from J, with 10 bases between. From germline, CDR1 is MNHNS and CDR2 SASEGT. The chain's CDR3 is CASSEVWGVEQFF. In DNA, the CDR3 is TGTGCCAGCAGTGAAGTCTGGGGTGTTGAGCAGTTCTTC.

This chain's CDR3 is CASSLDLGRRYEQYF. In DNA form, the CDR3 reads TGTGCCAGCAGCTTAGACCTCGGACGCCGCTACGAGCAGTACTTC. The V gene is TRBV11-2, the J gene TRBJ2-7; no firm D call. Germline V lookup: CDR1 SGHAT, CDR2 FQNNGV. V lost 0 bases to trimming and J lost 3 bases, with 12 bases between them. CDR3 length equals 15 residues.